These T cell receptor beta chains were read from a single sample in a study of T cell responses to AZD1222 COVID-19 vaccine. Libraries were prepared by immunoSEQ multiplex PCR; TCRdb keeps only in-frame clonotypes and omits some of them. In the table there are about 180,000 clones, 90% of which are singletons. The sample in question was peripheral blood, obtained on day 0 of AZD1222 vaccination. These receptors all stem from an adult in good health. Each CDR3 is given with its conserved first and last residue.

>TRBV5-3|TRBJ1-2|18
CARSLVGTGSCGNYGYTF
>TRBV6-4|TRBJ2-7|19
CASNDGTGTGGTSSYEQYF
>TRBV30|TRBJ1-6|13
CAWSEQGNSPLHF
>TRBV7-5|TRBJ1-4|15
CARSFNRGRREKLFF
>TRBV7-7|TRBJ1-1|14
CASSSTTGSAEAFF
>TRBV24-1|TRBJ2-2|15
CATSDGAENTGELFF
>TRBV7-8|TRBJ1-4|16
CASSRLSSRRGEKLFF
>TRBV19|TRBJ2-1|15
CASSAGLASYNEQFF
>TRBV11-2|TRBJ2-7|13
CASSLEQSGEQYF
>TRBV14|TRBJ2-3|16
CASSQRGGAGADTQYF
>TRBV3-1/TRBV3-2|TRBJ1-2|14
CASSRSDSFYGYTF
>TRBV7-3|TRBJ2-2|15
CASSLLQANTGELFF
>TRBV5-6|TRBJ2-7|14
CASSYQGVGYEQYF
>TRBV7-2|TRBJ2-7|15
CASSLTVSETYEQYF
>TRBV7-6|TRBJ2-5|14
CASSLSGPKETQYF
>TRBV10-2|TRBJ2-7|12
CASLGYTYEQYF
>TRBV5-5|TRBJ1-4|14
CASSLGGFGEKLFF
>TRBV7-9|TRBJ1-5|16
CASSDHRLGSNQPQHF
>TRBV11-2|TRBJ1-1|14
CASSLQQGATEAFF
>TRBV27|TRBJ1-4|15
CASSDPGQINEKLFF
>TRBV5-1|TRBJ2-1|15
CASSLAVATYNEQFF
>TRBV10-3|TRBJ2-3|18
CAIRDRDSRRAGADTQYF
>TRBV5-4|TRBJ2-7|14
CASREGGEWYEQYF
>TRBV30|TRBJ1-4|15
CAWSPSTGGDEKLFF
>TRBV4-3|TRBJ1-2|15
CASSQDHPSPRGYTF
>TRBV6-5|TRBJ2-3|13
CASTPPGGDTQYF
>TRBV5-1|TRBJ2-7|16
CASSWPRTEQIYEQYF
>TRBV3-1/TRBV3-2|TRBJ1-2|15
CASSQDPGNYYGYTF
>TRBV7-9|TRBJ2-7|13
CASSTGTSYEQYF
>TRBV6-2/TRBV6-3|TRBJ2-5|15
CASSRLAGGLGTQYF
>TRBV7-2|TRBJ1-2|15
CASSPRQAGFYGYTF
>TRBV5-1|TRBJ1-2|14
CASSPDRGRNGYTF
>TRBV11-3|TRBJ2-7|15
CASSKTGTGSYEQYF
>TRBV19|TRBJ1-5|15
CASSAPDREGQPQHF
>TRBV9|TRBJ1-1|14
CASSAGRANTEAFF
>TRBV2|TRBJ1-2|14
CASSEWGQEYGYTF
>TRBV10-2|TRBJ1-1|15
CASSGRDRGPLEAFF
>TRBV7-2|TRBJ2-5|16
CASSLVRLAGTETQYF
>TRBV18|TRBJ2-5|19
CASSQGLVLAASIEETQYF
>TRBV5-1|TRBJ1-1|14
CASRQDRGNTEAFF
>TRBV14|TRBJ1-2|15
CASSHLGQGLYGYTF
>TRBV3-1/TRBV3-2|TRBJ1-1|14
CASSQGLLSTEAFF
>TRBV7-2|TRBJ1-2|16
CASSLAPRQGNYGYTF
>TRBV3-1/TRBV3-2|TRBJ1-4|20
CASSQVRTGGLSSTNEKLFF
>TRBV7-2|TRBJ2-1|15
CASSPPGLAYNEQFF
>TRBV7-3|TRBJ1-4|15
CASSSPERENEKLFF
>TRBV19|TRBJ2-7|14
CASSLQGGSYEQYF
>TRBV13|TRBJ1-6|16
CASSLRAGMYNSPLHF
>TRBV20-1|TRBJ2-5|15
CSASATRGAPETQYF
>TRBV18|TRBJ2-3|14
CASSPPSQTDTQYF
>TRBV7-2|TRBJ2-7|11
CASSQIGEQYF
>TRBV5-4|TRBJ2-1|15
CASSLTLGPRGEQFF
>TRBV6-1|TRBJ2-3|16
CASSEVGSGGVDTQYF